Reported below is one T cell receptor (beta chain). These data come from a study of blood T cell repertoires in COVID-19. In the study overall: T cells, B-cell-depleted T cells, or PBMCs provided the cDNA or gDNA that served as material.

In the original analysis: Reference gene primers were amplified, and this amplification served to estimate nucleated cell counts. Profiling relied on immunoSEQ multiplex PCR, and the TCRdb table lists in-frame clones only, not all of them. V and J calls and clone size follow that table, whereas D and trimming were derived from the DNA. The table shows approximately 150,000 clones, with 88% occurring only once. The material sequenced was peripheral blood. The receptor was derived from a man between 65 and 85 years old with acute or convalescent COVID-19.

The CDR3 here is CASSLSTGGASYGYTF. Written as DNA, the CDR3 is TGTGCCAGCAGTTTATCGACAGGGGGCGCTTCCTATGGCTACACCTTC. The rearrangement uses TRBV6-5 and TRBJ1-2, with TRBD1 identical over 10 bases. After removal of 4 bases from V and 4 bases from J, the junction contained 9 bases not matched to a gene. CDR1 is MNHEY and CDR2 is SVGAGI in the germline V gene. The CDR3 is 16 amino acids.